Presented here are 10 T cell receptor beta chains from one specimen sequenced in a study of T cell changes during pregnancy in multiple sclerosis. TCRdb keeps only in-frame clones here, not all; method: immunoSEQ multiplex PCR. In the table there are under 50,000 clones, 75% to 90% of which are singletons. The starting material was peripheral blood, obtained in the first trimester of pregnancy. Every receptor here comes from a female donor in good health, enrolled as a control in a pregnancy study.

CDR3: CASSEQRATDGYTF. Here the CDR3 DNA reads TGTGCCAGCAGTGAACAGCGCGCTACGGATGGCTACACCTTC. V and J are TRBV2 and TRBJ1-2; D not resolved. The CDR3 loop spans 14 amino acids. V lost 2 bases and J 6 bases, leaving 13 bases between the germline ends. CDR1 is SNHLY, CDR2 FYNNEI, per germline.

The chain employs TRBV7-8 and TRBJ2-2, with a weak D call TRBD1 (6 bases). CDR1 and CDR2 from the germline V gene are SGHVS and FQNEAQ. V lost 2 bases, J lost 4 bases, and 14 bases lay in between. CDR3 size: 16 residues. CDR3 nucleotides: TGTGCCAGCAGCTTACAGGGGTATATGATCACCGGGGAGCTGTTTTTT. It specifies CASSLQGYMITGELFF.

The chain's CDR3 is CASSLETGGRDEQFF. DNA for the CDR3: TGCGCCAGCAGCTTGGAGACAGGGGGCAGGGATGAGCAGTTCTTC. V usage is TRBV5-1 and J usage is TRBJ2-1; 10 positions agree with TRBD1. The trim removed 0 bases at V and 8 bases at J, leaving 5 bases unmatched. The CDR3 has 15 amino acids. CDR1 SGHRS and CDR2 YFSETQ come from the germline V gene. Using reference TRBV5-1 and TRBJ2-1 for the parts outside the CDR3, the full variable domain is KAGVTQTPRYLIKTRGQQVTLSCSPISGHRSVSWYQQTPGQGLQFLFEYFSETQRNKGNFPGRFSGRQFSNSRSEMNVSTLELGDSALYLCASSLETGGRDEQFFGPGTRLTVL.

This clone is a singleton in its sample. The chain employs TRBV18 and TRBJ2-1, with a weak D call TRBD1 (6 bases). The V gene lost 6 bases and the J gene lost 4 bases, with 13 bases spanning the gap. The CDR3 length is 14 residues. Germline V gene sequence: CDR1 KGHSH, CDR2 LQKENI. The CDR3 DNA sequence: TGTGCCAGCTCCCCGGACAGCACATACAATGAGCAGTTCTTC. It specifies CASSPDSTYNEQFF.

This clone occurred once. The rearrangement links TRBV30 to TRBJ1-6; 8 nucleotides match TRBD1. With V trimmed by 4 bases and J by 1 base, 6 bases remained unmatched. CDR3 size: 16 residues. CDR1 GTSNPN and CDR2 SVGIG come from the germline V gene (reference sequence). The CDR3, as DNA: TGTGCCTGGACCAGGACAGGGACATCCTATAATTCACCCCTCCACTTT. The encoded protein is CAWTRTGTSYNSPLHF.

V usage is TRBV7-2 and J usage is TRBJ2-1; 9 positions match TRBD2. Germline V lookup: CDR1 SGHTA, CDR2 FQGNSA. This CDR3 has 16 amino acids. With 2 bases clipped from V and 5 bases from J, the junction kept 7 bases outside the gene matches. In DNA, the CDR3 is TGTGCCAGCAGCTTATTCCGCGGGGGGGCCGACAATGAGCAGTTCTTC. The encoded protein is CASSLFRGGADNEQFF.

The chain carries TRBV5-1 and TRBJ2-5; 7 bases are shared with TRBD1. The CDR3 has 12 amino acids. Germline CDR1 SGHRS, CDR2 YFSETQ. With 9 bases clipped from V and 4 bases from J, the junction kept 6 bases outside the gene matches. The CDR3 DNA sequence: TGCGCCACCGTGACAGGGACAGAGACCCAGTACTTC. Its translation: CATVTGTETQYF.

The rearrangement joins TRBV7-2 to TRBJ1-2; D is possibly TRBD1 (5 bases). The CDR3 length is 17 residues. Germline V gene data show CDR1 as SGHTA and CDR2 as FQGNSA. V was cut by 1 base and J by 6 bases, with 21 bases left in between. The DNA for the CDR3 is TGTGCCAGCAGCTTAGTAGGCAGTTGGGGCCCCGCGAATGGCTACACCTTC. Amino acids: CASSLVGSWGPANGYTF. Together with reference TRBV7-2 and TRBJ1-2, the CDR3 gives the full variable domain: GAGVSQSPSNKVTEKGKDVELRCDPISGHTALYWYRQSLGQGLEFLIYFQGNSAPDKSGLPSDRFSAERTGGSVSTLTIQRTQQEDSAVYLCASSLVGSWGPANGYTFGSGTRLTVV.

This chain connects TRBV29-1 to TRBJ2-7; 10 bases map to TRBD1. The length of the CDR3 is 14 residues. With 7 bases clipped from V and 5 bases from J, the junction kept 11 bases outside the gene matches. The germline V gene encodes CDR1 SQVTM and CDR2 ANQGSEA. The CDR3 is CSAVAWTGGNEQYF. CDR3 DNA sequence: TGCAGCGCCGTCGCCTGGACAGGGGGTAACGAGCAGTACTTC.

The rearrangement joins TRBV7-9 to TRBJ1-1, with a tentative D call TRBD1 (6 bases). This CDR3 has 16 amino acids. Germline CDR1 and CDR2: SEHNR and FQNEAQ (reference sequence). Between the trimmed V and J ends, which lost 4 bases and 2 bases, there was a span of 17 bases. The DNA for the CDR3 is TGTGCCAGCAGCTCGCCGGGACACTTATCCAACACTGAAGCTTTCTTT. Translating it yields CASSSPGHLSNTEAFF.